In its sample, the clone carrying this T cell receptor beta chain was seen many times. There are 18 residues in the CDR3. The V and J ends lost 0 bases and 3 bases respectively, with 18 bases between them. Germline V gene sequence: CDR1 LGHNA, CDR2 YNFKEQ. The data are from a study of T-cell reconstitution after alpha-beta-depleted transplantation in children. Preparation of the TCRbeta library was carried out with unique molecular identifiers. Each CDR3 protein is one row after TCRdb ran MiXCR on the PCR reads. The sample holds about 610,000 distinct CDR3 sequences; about 10% are singletons and the top ten take about 4.3%.

The source of this sequence is a human donor who donated a stem cell graft to a child with acute myeloid leukemia. The sample consisted of PBMCs from the stem cell graft donor, taken from the stem cell graft. The chain links TRBV4-2 to TRBJ2-1; a possible D gene is TRBD2 (6 bases). The CDR3 sequence: CASSQDSLGSGNYNEQFF. The CDR3 DNA reads TGTGCCAGCAGCCAAGATAGTTTAGGTAGCGGAAACTACAATGAGCAGTTCTTC.